Only a few counts were recorded for the clone carrying this TCR beta chain. Its specificity is unknown. These data originate in a study of T cells in localized non-small cell lung cancer. The V gene lost 3 bases and the J gene lost 7 bases, with 13 bases spanning the gap. Germline V lookup: CDR1 LNHDA, CDR2 SQIVND (reference sequence). The CDR3 spans 14 residues. Study-wide points: Sequencing, confined to only one tumor region, leaves heterogeneity possible. Among the top 100 tumor clones, a median roughly 57 appeared in adjacent lung.

Data came from immunoSEQ multiplex PCR; TCRdb stores just in-frame clones and leaves some out. The sample has 75,000 to 80,000 clones, more than 70% seen once. The starting material was peripheral blood, obtained before any cancer treatment. The receptor comes from a woman between 35 and 70 years old with stage I squamous cell lung carcinoma. The J gene is TRBJ2-1, the V gene TRBV19; D is uncertain. The CDR3 reads CASSISTHWNEQFF. In DNA, the CDR3 is TGTGCCAGTAGTATCTCCACCCATTGGAATGAGCAGTTCTTC.